This T cell receptor (beta chain) stems from a study of OX40 agonist ivuxolimab in advanced cancers. Using immunoSEQ multiplex PCR, the repertoire was profiled, and TCRdb retains in-frame clones only, with some absent. The sample has 65,000 to 95,000 clones, 89% seen once. Germline loops: CDR1 LNHDA, CDR2 SQIVND (reference sequence). This CDR3 has 17 amino acids. Deletions cut 7 bases from V and 0 bases from J, with 19 bases between. The sample here was CD4+ or CD8+ T cells sorted from blood, taken in a trial of the OX40 agonist ivuxolimab. The sequence came from an adult with an advanced solid tumor such as melanoma, head and neck, liver or kidney cancer. The V and J genes are TRBV19 and TRBJ1-5; TRBD1 is a possible D gene (6 bases). The CDR3 region has the DNA TGTGCCAGTACACGGGGGGGGCAGGTGTATAGCAATCAGCCCCAGCATTTT. This encodes CASTRGGQVYSNQPQHF.